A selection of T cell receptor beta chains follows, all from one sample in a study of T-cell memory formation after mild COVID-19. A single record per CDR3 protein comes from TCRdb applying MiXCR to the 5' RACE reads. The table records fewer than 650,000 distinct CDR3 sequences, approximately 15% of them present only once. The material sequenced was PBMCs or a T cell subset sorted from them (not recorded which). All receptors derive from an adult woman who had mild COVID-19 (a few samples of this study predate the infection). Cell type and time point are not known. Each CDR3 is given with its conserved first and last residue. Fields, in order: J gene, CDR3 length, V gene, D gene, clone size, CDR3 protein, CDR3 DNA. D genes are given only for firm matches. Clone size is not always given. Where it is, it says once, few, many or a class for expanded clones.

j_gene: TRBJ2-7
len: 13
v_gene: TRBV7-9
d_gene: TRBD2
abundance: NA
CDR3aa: CASSWEGSYEQYF
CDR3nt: TGTGCCAGCAGCTGGGAGGGCTCCTACGAGCAGTACTTC

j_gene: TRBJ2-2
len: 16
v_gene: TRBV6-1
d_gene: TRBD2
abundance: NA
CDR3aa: CASSRVTSGGTGELFF
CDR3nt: TGTGCCAGCAGCCGAGTGACTAGCGGGGGGACCGGGGAGCTGTTTTTT

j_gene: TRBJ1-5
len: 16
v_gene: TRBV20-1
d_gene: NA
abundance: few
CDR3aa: CSAALGGTYSNQPQHF
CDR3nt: TGCAGTGCCGCTCTGGGCGGGACCTATAGCAATCAGCCCCAGCATTTT

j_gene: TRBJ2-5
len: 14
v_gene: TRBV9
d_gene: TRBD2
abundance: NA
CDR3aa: CASSASGREETQYF
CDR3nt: TGTGCCAGCAGCGCATCGGGGAGGGAGGAGACCCAGTACTTC

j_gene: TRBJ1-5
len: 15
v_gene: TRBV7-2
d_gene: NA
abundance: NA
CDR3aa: CASSSSGGNSQPQHF
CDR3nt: TGTGCCAGCAGCTCGAGCGGGGGGAACTCTCAGCCCCAGCATTTT

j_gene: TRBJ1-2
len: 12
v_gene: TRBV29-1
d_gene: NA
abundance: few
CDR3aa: CSVNKGGYGYTF
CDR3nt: TGCAGCGTTAATAAGGGTGGCTATGGCTACACCTTC

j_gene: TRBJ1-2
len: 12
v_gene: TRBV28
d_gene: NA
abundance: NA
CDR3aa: CASSSSVGGYTF
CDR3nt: TGTGCCAGCAGTTCGTCTGTGGGCGGCTACACCTTC

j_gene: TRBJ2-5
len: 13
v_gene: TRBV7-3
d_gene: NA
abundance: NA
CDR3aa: CASSLSLLETQYF
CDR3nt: TGTGCCAGCAGCTTAAGTCTACTAGAGACCCAGTACTTC

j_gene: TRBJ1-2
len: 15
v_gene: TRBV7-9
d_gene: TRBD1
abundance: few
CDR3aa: CASSPGTGVLYGYTF
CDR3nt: TGTGCCAGCAGCCCCGGGACAGGGGTTCTCTATGGCTACACCTTC

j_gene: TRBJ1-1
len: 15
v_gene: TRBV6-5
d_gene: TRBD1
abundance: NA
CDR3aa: CASSYSSTGQGQAFF
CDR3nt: TGTGCCAGCAGTTACAGCTCTACGGGACAGGGACAAGCTTTCTTT

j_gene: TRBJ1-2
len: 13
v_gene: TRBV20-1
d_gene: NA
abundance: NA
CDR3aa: CSASGRAKGGYTF
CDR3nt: TGCAGTGCTAGCGGGAGGGCCAAGGGGGGCTACACCTTC